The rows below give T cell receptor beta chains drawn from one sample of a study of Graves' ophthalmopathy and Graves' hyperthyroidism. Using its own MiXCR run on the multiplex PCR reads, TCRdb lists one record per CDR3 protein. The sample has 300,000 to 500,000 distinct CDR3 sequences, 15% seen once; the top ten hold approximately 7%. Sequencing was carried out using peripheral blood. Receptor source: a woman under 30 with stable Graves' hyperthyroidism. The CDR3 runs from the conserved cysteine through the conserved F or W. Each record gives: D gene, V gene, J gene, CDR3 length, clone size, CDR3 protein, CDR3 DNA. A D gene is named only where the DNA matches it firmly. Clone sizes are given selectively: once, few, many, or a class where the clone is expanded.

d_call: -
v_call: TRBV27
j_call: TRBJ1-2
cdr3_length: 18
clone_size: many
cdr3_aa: CASSPTPAGEGPNYGYTF
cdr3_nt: TGTGCCAGCAGTCCTACGCCGGCAGGGGAGGGCCCTAACTATGGCTACACCTTC

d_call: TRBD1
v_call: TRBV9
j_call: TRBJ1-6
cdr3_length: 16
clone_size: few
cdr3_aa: CASSAGQGALMGPLHF
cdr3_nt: TGTGCCAGCAGCGCAGGACAGGGGGCCCTGATGGGACCCCTCCACTTT

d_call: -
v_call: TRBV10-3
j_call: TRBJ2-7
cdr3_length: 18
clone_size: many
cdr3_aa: CAISEAPYSNRVMNEQYF
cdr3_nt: TGTGCCATCAGTGAGGCGCCTTACTCAAACAGGGTGATGAACGAGCAGTACTTC

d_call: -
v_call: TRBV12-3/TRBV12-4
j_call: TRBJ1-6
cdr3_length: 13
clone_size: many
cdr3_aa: CASRQGLMSPLHF
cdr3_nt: TGTGCCAGCCGCCAGGGTTTGATGTCACCCCTCCACTTT

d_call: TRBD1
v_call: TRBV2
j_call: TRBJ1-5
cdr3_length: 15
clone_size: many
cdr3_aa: CASSGGTGGGQPQHF
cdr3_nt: TGTGCCAGCAGCGGCGGGACAGGGGGGGGTCAGCCCCAGCATTTT

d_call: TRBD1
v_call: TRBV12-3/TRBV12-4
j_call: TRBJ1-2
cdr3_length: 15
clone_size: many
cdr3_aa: CASSPQTGRNYGYTF
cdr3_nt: TGTGCCAGCAGTCCCCAGACAGGGAGGAACTATGGCTACACCTTC

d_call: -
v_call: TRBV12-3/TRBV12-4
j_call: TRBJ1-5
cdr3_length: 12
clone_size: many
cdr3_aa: CASSSSMEPQHF
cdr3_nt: TGTGCCAGCAGTTCTTCTATGGAGCCCCAGCATTTT

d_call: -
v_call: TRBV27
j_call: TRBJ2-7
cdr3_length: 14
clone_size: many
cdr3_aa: CASSSSRGFYEQYF
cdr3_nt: TGTGCCAGCAGTTCCTCCAGGGGCTTCTACGAGCAGTACTTC

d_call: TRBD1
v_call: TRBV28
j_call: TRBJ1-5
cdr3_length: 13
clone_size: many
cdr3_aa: CARWTGMHQPQHF
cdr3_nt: TGTGCCAGATGGACAGGGATGCATCAGCCCCAGCATTTT

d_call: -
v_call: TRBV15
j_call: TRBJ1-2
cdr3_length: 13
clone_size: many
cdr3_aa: CATSRSGGGGYTF
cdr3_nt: TGTGCCACCAGCAGATCGGGCGGCGGCGGCTACACCTTC

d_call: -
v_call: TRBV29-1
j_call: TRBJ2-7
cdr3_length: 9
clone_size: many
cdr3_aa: CSVGDEQYF
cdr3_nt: TGCAGCGTTGGAGACGAGCAGTACTTC

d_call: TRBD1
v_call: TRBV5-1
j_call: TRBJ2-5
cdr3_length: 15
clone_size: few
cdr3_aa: CASSPGTVGQETQYF
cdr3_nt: TGCGCCAGCAGCCCCGGGACAGTAGGCCAAGAGACCCAGTACTTC

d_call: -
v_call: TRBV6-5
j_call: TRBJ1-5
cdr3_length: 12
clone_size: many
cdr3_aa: CAVGTGNQPQHF
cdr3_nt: TGTGCCGTGGGGACTGGCAATCAGCCCCAGCATTTT

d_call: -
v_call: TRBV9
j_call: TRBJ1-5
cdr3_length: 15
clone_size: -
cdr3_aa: CASSVAGISNQPQHF
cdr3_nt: TGTGCCAGCAGCGTAGCCGGGATTAGCAATCAGCCCCAGCATTTT

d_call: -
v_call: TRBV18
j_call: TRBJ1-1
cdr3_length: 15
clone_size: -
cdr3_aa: CASSPPGFSGTEAFF
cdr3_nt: TGTGCCAGCTCACCACCGGGATTTAGCGGCACTGAAGCTTTCTTT

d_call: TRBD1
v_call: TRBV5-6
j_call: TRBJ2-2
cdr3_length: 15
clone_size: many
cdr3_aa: CASSLGTGGVGELFF
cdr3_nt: TGTGCCAGCAGCTTGGGGACAGGGGGTGTCGGGGAGCTGTTTTTT

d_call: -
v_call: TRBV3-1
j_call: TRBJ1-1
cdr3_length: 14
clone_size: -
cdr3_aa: CASRERVRGTEAFF
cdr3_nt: TGTGCCAGCAGGGAGAGGGTTCGGGGGACTGAAGCTTTCTTT

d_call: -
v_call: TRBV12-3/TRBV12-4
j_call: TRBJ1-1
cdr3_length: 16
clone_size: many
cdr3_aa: CASRGGAGKTNTEAFF
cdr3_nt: TGTGCCAGCAGGGGGGGGGCAGGGAAGACGAACACTGAAGCTTTCTTT

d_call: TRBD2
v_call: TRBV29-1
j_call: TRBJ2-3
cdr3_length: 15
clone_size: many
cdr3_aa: CSVRGTSGGEDTQYF
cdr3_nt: TGCAGCGTACGCGGGACTAGCGGGGGGGAAGATACGCAGTATTTT

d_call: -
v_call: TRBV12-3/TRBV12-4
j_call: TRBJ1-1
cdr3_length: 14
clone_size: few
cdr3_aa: CASSLSAGYTEAFF
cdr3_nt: TGTGCCAGCAGTTTGTCGGCAGGGTACACTGAAGCTTTCTTT

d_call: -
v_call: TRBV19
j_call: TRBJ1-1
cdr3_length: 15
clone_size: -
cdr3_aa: CASTIPSGGRTEAFF
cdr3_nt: TGTGCCAGTACTATCCCCAGTGGGGGGAGAACTGAAGCTTTCTTT

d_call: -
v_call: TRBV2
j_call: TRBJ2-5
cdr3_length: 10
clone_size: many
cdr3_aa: CASSMETQYF
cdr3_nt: TGTGCCAGCTCGATGGAGACCCAGTACTTC

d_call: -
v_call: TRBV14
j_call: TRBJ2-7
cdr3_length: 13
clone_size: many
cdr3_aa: CASSQVKYYEQYF
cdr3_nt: TGTGCCAGCAGCCAAGTAAAGTACTACGAGCAGTACTTC

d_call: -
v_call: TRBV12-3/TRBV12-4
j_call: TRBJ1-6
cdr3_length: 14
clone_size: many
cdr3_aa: CASSLDSLNSPLHF
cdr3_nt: TGTGCCAGCAGTTTGGACAGTTTAAATTCACCCCTCCACTTT

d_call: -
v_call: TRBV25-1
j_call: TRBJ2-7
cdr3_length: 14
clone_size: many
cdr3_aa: CASSGTANSYEQYF
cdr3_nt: TGTGCCAGCAGTGGGACAGCTAACTCCTACGAGCAGTACTTC